Listed here is a single T cell receptor beta chain. Its antigen is not known. The sample belongs to a study of CD8+ T cells in alopecia areata. Broader study findings: Shared TCR sequences were less clear between patients than in mice, possibly partly from HLA diversity. It was lesional scalp, especially alopecia totalis/universalis, that showed higher clonality than normal scalp.

Investigators isolated RNA and reverse transcribed it into cDNA to act as the sequencing template. Here immunoSEQ multiplex PCR was the method, and the copy in TCRdb shows in-frame clones only, minus some. This table holds around 190,000 clones, roughly three fifths found once. PBMCs, the starting material, were the source of sorted CD4+ and CD8+ T cells. Sequences were obtained from CD8+ T cells sorted from blood. The clonotype was recovered from a human donor in good health.

CDR3 amino acids: CASSESLPGQLYEQYF. CDR3 DNA: TGTGCCAGCAGTGAATCGCTCCCGGGACAACTCTACGAGCAGTACTTC. This chain links TRBV2 with TRBJ2-7, with D possibly TRBD1 on 6 matching bases. V lost 2 bases and J lost 3, with 17 bases in between. The CDR3 has 16 residues. CDR1 and CDR2 (germline): SNHLY, FYNNEI.